This record covers a single TCR beta chain. The CDR3 spans 11 residues. Germline-derived CDR1 and CDR2 are ENHRY and SYGVKD. Trimming stripped 4 bases from V and 8 bases from J, with 8 bases between. This sample was taken from a study of blood T cell repertoires in COVID-19. Whole-study context: Collection of acute and convalescent COVID-19 samples took place in the United States, Italy and Spain.

Under the authors' procedure: From reference gene primer amplification, estimates of nucleated cell counts were derived. The protocol was immunoSEQ multiplex PCR, while the TCRdb copy is restricted to in-frame clones and leaves out a portion. V, J and clone size are those of that table, while D and trimming were read from the DNA. This sample yields fewer than 250,000 clones, of which 85% are seen a single time; 0.8% to 0.95% belongs to the top ten. The TCR originated in a man aged 55-75 years with COVID-19, enrolled during active disease. The sequencing input was peripheral blood. The chain has TRBV10-3 and TRBJ1-2; D not certain. In DNA, the CDR3 is TGTGCCATCAGTGTCTTCGGGGGCTACACCTTC. Translated: CAISVFGGYTF.